This is a list of T cell receptor beta chains from one sample in a study of regulatory T cells in long-lasting Graves disease. TCRdb reprocessed the multiplex PCR reads via MiXCR and lists one record per CDR3 protein. This table holds about 470,000 distinct CDR3 sequences, less than 25% found once. Specimen: peripheral blood mononuclear cells (PBMCs), collected when the disease was refractory, from a patient treated with antithyroid drugs. The receptors were gathered from a female donor with Graves disease. The CDR3 runs from the conserved cysteine through the conserved F or W. Size tells how often a clone was seen (once, few, many) or the class of an expanded clone, and some rows leave it out.

J: TRBJ1-4; V: TRBV27; size: few; CDR3: CASSEAPWEKLFF
J: TRBJ1-2; V: TRBV20-1; size: many; CDR3: CSARGNSNYGYTF
J: TRBJ2-7; V: TRBV30; size: few; CDR3: CAWKSGLSYEQYF
J: TRBJ1-1; V: TRBV29-1; size: .; CDR3: CSVEDPRGDNTEAFF
J: TRBJ1-5; V: TRBV27; size: few; CDR3: CASSLTGTNQPQHF
J: TRBJ2-7; V: TRBV28; size: .; CDR3: CASSTGGLSYEQYF
J: TRBJ1-2; V: TRBV20-1; size: .; CDR3: CSGSGGGSANYGYTF
J: TRBJ1-2; V: TRBV6-9; size: many; CDR3: CASSYGREYGYTF
J: TRBJ2-7; V: TRBV6-1; size: many; CDR3: CASSRSSGRSHEQYF
J: TRBJ2-7; V: TRBV19; size: .; CDR3: CASSIVAGAANEQYF
J: TRBJ1-2; V: TRBV7-9; size: .; CDR3: CASSFQGTNYGYTF
J: TRBJ1-2; V: TRBV5-5; size: many; CDR3: CASSPGGIHGYTF
J: TRBJ2-5; V: TRBV6-1; size: many; CDR3: CASSEQRAQETQYF
J: TRBJ1-5; V: TRBV6-5; size: few; CDR3: CASSLRQDRNQPQHF
J: TRBJ1-2; V: TRBV28; size: many; CDR3: CASAGTGGSGYGYTF
J: TRBJ2-1; V: TRBV6-1; size: .; CDR3: CASSDVGGPDEQFF
J: TRBJ2-7; V: TRBV10-1; size: .; CDR3: CASSIGGSQREQYF
J: TRBJ1-2; V: TRBV7-2; size: few; CDR3: CASSLGPTNAF
J: TRBJ2-5; V: TRBV11-2; size: many; CDR3: CASSSVEGWGRQETQYF
J: TRBJ2-2; V: TRBV20-1; size: many; CDR3: CSARAASGRRGGELFF
J: TRBJ1-2; V: TRBV19; size: .; CDR3: CASSILLTGDYGYTF
J: TRBJ1-1; V: TRBV5-6; size: many; CDR3: CASSSGQGRGGEAFF
J: TRBJ2-2; V: TRBV5-1; size: .; CDR3: CASSPLRSNTGELFF
J: TRBJ2-5; V: TRBV11-2; size: many; CDR3: CASSSLGNTLGETQYF